This T cell receptor (beta chain) was retrieved from a study of siplizumab effects on memory and regulatory T cells. Sequencing used immunoSEQ multiplex PCR; TCRdb keeps in-frame clones, though not all of them. The sample includes about 13,000 clones, 40% of them seen just once. Cells from the mixed lymphocyte reaction were cocultured for less than 7 days at 37°C. Details on this clone: The antigen remains undetermined.

V shed 0 bases and J shed 0 bases, with 12 bases lying between them. This CDR3 contains 16 residues. CDR1 SGHNT and CDR2 YYREEE come from the germline V gene (reference sequence). The J gene is TRBJ1-1, the V gene TRBV5-4; D possibly corresponds to TRBD1 (5 bases). The sequencing sample was made of CFSE-low (dividing) CD8+ T cells sorted from an allogeneic mixed lymphocyte reaction. The receptor comes from a human donor in good health; the cells came from an allogeneic mixed lymphocyte reaction. The CDR3 is CASSLDAGHMNTEAFF. DNA of the CDR3: TGTGCCAGCAGCTTGGACGCAGGGCACATGAACACTGAAGCTTTCTTT.